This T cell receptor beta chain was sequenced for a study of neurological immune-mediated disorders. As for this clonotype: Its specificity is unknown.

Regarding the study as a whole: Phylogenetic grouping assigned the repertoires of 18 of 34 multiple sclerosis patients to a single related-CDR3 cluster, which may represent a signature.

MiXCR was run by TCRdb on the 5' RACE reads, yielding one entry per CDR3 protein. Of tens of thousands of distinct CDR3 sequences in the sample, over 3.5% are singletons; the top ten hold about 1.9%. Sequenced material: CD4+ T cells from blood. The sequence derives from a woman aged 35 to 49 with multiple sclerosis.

Written as DNA, the CDR3 is TGCAGTTTCCAGGGGGCGCATCAGCCCCAGCATTTT. It yields the protein CSFQGAHQPQHF. The chain has TRBV20-1 and TRBJ1-5; TRBD1 matches 8 bases. Germline lookup yields CDR1 DFQATT and CDR2 SNEGSKA (reference sequence). V trimming: 8 bases; J trimming: 5 bases; junction bases outside the gene matches: 5. The CDR3 is 12 residues long.